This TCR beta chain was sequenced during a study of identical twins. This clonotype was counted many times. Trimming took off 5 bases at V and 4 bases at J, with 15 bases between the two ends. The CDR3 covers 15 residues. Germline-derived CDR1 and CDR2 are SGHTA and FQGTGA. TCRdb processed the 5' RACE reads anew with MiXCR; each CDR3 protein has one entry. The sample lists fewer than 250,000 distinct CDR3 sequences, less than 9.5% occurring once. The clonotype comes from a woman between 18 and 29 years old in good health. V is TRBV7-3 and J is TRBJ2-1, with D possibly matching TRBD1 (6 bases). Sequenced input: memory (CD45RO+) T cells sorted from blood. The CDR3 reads CASSPLRTEYNEQFF. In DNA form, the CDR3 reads TGTGCCAGCAGCCCACTCCGGACAGAATACAATGAGCAGTTCTTC.